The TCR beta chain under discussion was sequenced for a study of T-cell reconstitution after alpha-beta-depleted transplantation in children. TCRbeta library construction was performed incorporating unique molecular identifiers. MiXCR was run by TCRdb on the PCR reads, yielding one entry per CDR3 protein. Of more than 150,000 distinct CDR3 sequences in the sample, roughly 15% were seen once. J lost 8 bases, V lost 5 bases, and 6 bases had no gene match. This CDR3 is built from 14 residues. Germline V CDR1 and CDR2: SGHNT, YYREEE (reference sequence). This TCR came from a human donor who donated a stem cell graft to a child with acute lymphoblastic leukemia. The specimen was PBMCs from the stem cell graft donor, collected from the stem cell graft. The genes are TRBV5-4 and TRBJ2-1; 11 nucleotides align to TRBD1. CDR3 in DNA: TGTGCCAGCAGGAGGACAGGGGGCCTTGATGAGCAGTTCTTC. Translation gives CASRRTGGLDEQFF.